What follows are 5 T cell receptor beta chains derived from one specimen sequenced in a study of human T cells and chemical hapten exposure. Described time point: patch test 3, about 24 weeks after DPC sensitization. Sample treatment: therapeutic diphenylcyclopropenone sensitization with weekly scalp DPC. In TCRdb, the RACE reads were re-called with MiXCR into one record per CDR3 protein. The sample shows roughly 64,000 distinct CDR3 sequences, about 10% of them seen only once. The sequenced sample was whole blood, obtained in connection with sensitization to the hapten diphenylcyclopropenone (DPC). These receptors came from a woman under 40 with alopecia areata. Some clones in this sample may be carry-over from other donors' samples.

This clonotype occurred a few times. The chain uses TRBV2 and TRBJ2-1, with a possible D match to TRBD2 (6 bases). This CDR3 region has 13 residues. Trimming stripped 7 bases from V and 4 bases from J, with 11 bases between. In germline, CDR1 is SNHLY, CDR2 FYNNEI. For the CDR3, the DNA is TGTGCCAGCACCGACCGGGAGTACAATGAGCAGTTCTTC. It codes for CASTDREYNEQFF.

In this sample, this clonotype turned up a few times. This chain links TRBV7-9 with TRBJ1-6; 7 bases are shared with TRBD1. The germline CDR1 and CDR2 sequences are SEHNR and FQNEAQ (reference sequence). With V trimmed by 7 bases and J by 10 bases, 7 bases remained unmatched. The CDR3 length is 13 residues. This chain's CDR3 is CASTGQALSPLHF. Here the CDR3 DNA reads TGTGCCAGCACCGGACAGGCCTTATCACCCCTCCACTTT.

This clonotype was counted at least ten times. This chain links TRBV6-5 with TRBJ1-3; D is possibly TRBD1 (5 bases). The V gene lost 6 bases and the J gene lost 0 bases, with 9 bases spanning the gap. Germline V gene data show CDR1 as MNHEY and CDR2 as SVGAGI. CDR3 length: 14 residues. CDR3 residues: CASRTGLSGNTIYF. CDR3 sequence (DNA): TGTGCCAGCAGGACGGGGCTCTCTGGAAACACCATATATTTT.

This clonotype has a handful of counts. The rearrangement joins TRBV6-2 or TRBV6-3 to TRBJ2-7; 8 nucleotides align to TRBD1. The CDR3 covers 14 residues. Germline V CDR1 and CDR2: MNHEY, SVGEGT. V shed 3 bases, J shed 2 bases, and the junction held 3 bases outside the gene matches. This CDR3 is CASSYWGQAYEQYF. The CDR3 DNA follows: TGTGCCAGCAGTTATTGGGGACAGGCCTACGAGCAGTACTTC.

The chain joins TRBV5-5 to TRBJ1-1; D possibly corresponds to TRBD1 (5 bases). Germline V CDR1 and CDR2: SGHKS, YYEKEE (reference sequence). CDR3 length equals 16 residues. Trimming shortened V by 3 bases and J by 0 bases, and 15 bases separated the two germline ends. The CDR3 loop reads CASSWQGSPLNTEAFF. The CDR3 region has the DNA TGTGCCAGCAGCTGGCAGGGTTCCCCTCTGAACACTGAAGCTTTCTTT.